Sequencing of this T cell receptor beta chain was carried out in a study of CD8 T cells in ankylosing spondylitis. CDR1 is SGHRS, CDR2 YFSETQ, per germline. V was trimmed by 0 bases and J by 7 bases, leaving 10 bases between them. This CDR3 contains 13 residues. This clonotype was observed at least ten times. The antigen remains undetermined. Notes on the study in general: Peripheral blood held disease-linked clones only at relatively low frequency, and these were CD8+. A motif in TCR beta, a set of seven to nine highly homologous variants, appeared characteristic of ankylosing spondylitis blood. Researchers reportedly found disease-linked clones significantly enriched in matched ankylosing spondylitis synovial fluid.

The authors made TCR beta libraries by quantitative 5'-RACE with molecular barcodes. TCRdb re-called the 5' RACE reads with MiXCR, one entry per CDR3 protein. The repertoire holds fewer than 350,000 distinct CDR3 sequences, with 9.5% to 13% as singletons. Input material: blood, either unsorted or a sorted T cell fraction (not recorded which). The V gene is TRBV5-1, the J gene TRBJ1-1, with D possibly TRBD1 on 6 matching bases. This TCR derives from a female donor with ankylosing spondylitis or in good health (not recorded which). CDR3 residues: CASSLVGDIEAFF. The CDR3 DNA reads TGCGCCAGCAGCTTGGTGGGGGACATTGAAGCTTTCTTT.